The rows below give T cell receptor beta chains drawn from one sample of a study of T-cell memory formation after mild COVID-19. TCRdb ran MiXCR on the 5' RACE reads and lists one entry per CDR3 protein. The sample has approximately 210,000 distinct CDR3 sequences; approximately 16% are singletons. The sample was PBMCs or a T cell subset sorted from them (not recorded which). The receptors derive from an adult woman who had mild COVID-19 (a few samples of this study predate the infection). Cell type and time point are not known. Both conserved end residues are part of each CDR3. The order of the fields is D gene, V gene, J gene, clone size, CDR3 DNA, CDR3 protein. A D gene is named only where the DNA matches it firmly. The size field is filled for only some rows; it gives once, few, many or a size class.

NA	TRBV5-1	TRBJ2-7	many	TGCGCCAGCAGCTTGGAAGGTCACACCTACGAGCAGTACTTC	CASSLEGHTYEQYF
NA	TRBV4-1	TRBJ1-1	few	TGCGCCAGCAGCCAAGATAGGATAGGACACCCGAACACTGAAGCTTTCTTT	CASSQDRIGHPNTEAFF
NA	TRBV12-3/TRBV12-4	TRBJ1-5	few	TGTGCCAGCAATCCTCCAGGTATTAGTAATCAGCCCCAGCATTTT	CASNPPGISNQPQHF
NA	TRBV6-6	TRBJ2-1	few	TGTGCCAGCAGGTTTACGGGCAAGTCCTACAATGAGCAGTTCTTC	CASRFTGKSYNEQFF
NA	TRBV29-1	TRBJ2-5	few	TGCAGCGTTGAAGAGGGTCCAGAGACCCAGTACTTC	CSVEEGPETQYF
NA	TRBV12-3/TRBV12-4	TRBJ2-3	many	TGTGCCAGCAGTTCCGCGCGCCTTACGCAGTATTTT	CASSSARLTQYF
TRBD2	TRBV4-2	TRBJ2-3	NA	TGTGCCAGCAGCCAAGATGAGGTTGGGCTAGCGGGGACAGATACGCAGTATTTT	CASSQDEVGLAGTDTQYF
TRBD1	TRBV7-2	TRBJ2-7	few	TGTGCCAGCAGCTTGGCGGGGACAGGGTCGGCGCAGTACTTC	CASSLAGTGSAQYF
NA	TRBV7-6	TRBJ2-1	NA	TGTGCCAGCAGCTTAGCGGGGCGGGCCGACTACAATGAGCAGTTCTTC	CASSLAGRADYNEQFF
TRBD2	TRBV3-1	TRBJ2-3	NA	TGTGCCAGCAGCCAAGGGACTAGCGGGAGGGCCCAGTATTTT	CASSQGTSGRAQYF
TRBD1	TRBV12-3/TRBV12-4	TRBJ1-2	NA	TGTGCCAGCAGTCTAGACAGGGGGGTAGGCTACACCTTC	CASSLDRGVGYTF
NA	TRBV7-9	TRBJ2-7	NA	TGTGCCAGCAGCTTGTTTACAGGGAATCACGAGCAGTACTTC	CASSLFTGNHEQYF
NA	TRBV29-1	TRBJ1-1	NA	TGCAGCTCAACGGGGGCTCTGAACACTGAAGCTTTCTTT	CSSTGALNTEAFF
NA	TRBV24-1	TRBJ2-1	many	TGTGCCACCAGTGACGGAGGCACAAACAATGAGCAGTTCTTC	CATSDGGTNNEQFF
NA	TRBV5-1	TRBJ2-3	NA	TGCGCCAGCAGCGTCGTTGCTAGCACAGATACGCAGTATTTT	CASSVVASTDTQYF
NA	TRBV9	TRBJ1-2	few	TGTGCCAGCAGCGCCTCCGGGGGTTCGTTGAACTATGGCTACACCTTC	CASSASGGSLNYGYTF
TRBD1	TRBV11-2	TRBJ2-1	many	TGTGCCAGCAGCTCCTCGGACAGGGGCGACAATGAGCAGTTCTTC	CASSSSDRGDNEQFF
NA	TRBV6-5	TRBJ1-5	few	TGTGCCAATAGCATCGCTCCGCTCGAAGTACAGGAGCCCCAGCATTTT	CANSIAPLEVQEPQHF
TRBD1	TRBV9	TRBJ2-3	few	TGTGCCAGCAGCCCTACGTCTGGACAGGGAGTAAGAGATACGCAGTATTTT	CASSPTSGQGVRDTQYF
NA	TRBV4-1	TRBJ2-7	NA	TGCGCCAGCAGCCAAGGGAGGACGGGAAAAGTGAAGCAGTACTTC	CASSQGRTGKVKQYF
TRBD1	TRBV12-3/TRBV12-4	TRBJ1-2	few	TGTGCCACCAATCCGGGACAGGGGAACTATGGCTACACCTTC	CATNPGQGNYGYTF
NA	TRBV5-6	TRBJ1-1	NA	TGTGCCAGCAGCCGCTCGATAGGCTCGAACACTGAAGCTTTCTTT	CASSRSIGSNTEAFF
NA	TRBV6-2/TRBV6-3	TRBJ2-7	NA	TGTGCCAGCAGTTACTCGAATCCGGCGGCCTACGAGCAGTACTTC	CASSYSNPAAYEQYF
TRBD2	TRBV7-3	TRBJ2-1	NA	TGTGCCAGCAGCGCGACGGGACTAACGATGAATGAGCAGTTCTTC	CASSATGLTMNEQFF
NA	TRBV2	TRBJ2-1	NA	TGTGCCAGCACGAGAGGCAGTACCTACAATGAGCAGTTCTTC	CASTRGSTYNEQFF
NA	TRBV18	TRBJ2-7	NA	TGTGCCAGCTCACCATTGTGGGGCTACGAGCAGTACTTC	CASSPLWGYEQYF
NA	TRBV4-2	TRBJ2-3	NA	TGTGCCAGCAGCCGCCGGCCAGATACGCAGTATTTT	CASSRRPDTQYF
TRBD2	TRBV5-1	TRBJ2-7	few	TGCGCCAGCAGGCGTACGTCGACTAGCGGGAGCTCCTACGAGCAGTACTTC	CASRRTSTSGSSYEQYF
NA	TRBV7-3	TRBJ2-2	few	TGTGCCAGCAGCCACCCCCCCAACGGGGAGCTGTTTTTT	CASSHPPNGELFF
TRBD2	TRBV12-3/TRBV12-4	TRBJ2-3	NA	TGTGCCAGCAGTCTAGCGGGAGTAGCAGATACGCAGTATTTT	CASSLAGVADTQYF
NA	TRBV12-3/TRBV12-4	TRBJ2-3	few	TGTGCCAGCAGTTTCAATACGCAGTATTTT	CASSFNTQYF
NA	TRBV10-3	TRBJ1-2	few	TGTGCCATCAGTGAGTCGGGGGGAGCTAACTATGGCTACACCTTC	CAISESGGANYGYTF
NA	TRBV4-2	TRBJ1-4	NA	TGTGCCAGCAGCCAAGCTCCTGAAACTAATGAAAAACTGTTTTTT	CASSQAPETNEKLFF
NA	TRBV5-1	TRBJ2-7	few	TGCGCCAGCAAGAGTAACGGGGAACCCTCCTACGAGCAGTACTTC	CASKSNGEPSYEQYF
TRBD1	TRBV12-3/TRBV12-4	TRBJ1-1	few	TGTGCCAGCAGAGCGACAGGGGGAGCTTTCTTT	CASRATGGAFF